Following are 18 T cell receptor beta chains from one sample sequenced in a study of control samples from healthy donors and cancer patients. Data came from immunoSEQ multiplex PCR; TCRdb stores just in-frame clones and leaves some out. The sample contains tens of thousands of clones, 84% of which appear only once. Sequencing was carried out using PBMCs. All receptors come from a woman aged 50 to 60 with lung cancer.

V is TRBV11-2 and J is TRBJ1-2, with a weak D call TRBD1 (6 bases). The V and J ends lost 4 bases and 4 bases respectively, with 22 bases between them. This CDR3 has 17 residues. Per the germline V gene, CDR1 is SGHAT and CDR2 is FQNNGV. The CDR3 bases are TGTGCCAGCAGCTCCCTAACCACACGGACAGTTTTCTATGGCTACACCTTC. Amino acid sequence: CASSSLTTRTVFYGYTF.

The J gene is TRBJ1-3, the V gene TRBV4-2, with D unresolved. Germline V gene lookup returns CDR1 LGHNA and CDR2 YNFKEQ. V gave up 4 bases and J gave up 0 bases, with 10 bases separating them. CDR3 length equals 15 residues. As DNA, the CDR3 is TGTGCCAGCAGCCCCGGTTTAACCTCTGGAAACACCATATATTTT. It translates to CASSPGLTSGNTIYF.

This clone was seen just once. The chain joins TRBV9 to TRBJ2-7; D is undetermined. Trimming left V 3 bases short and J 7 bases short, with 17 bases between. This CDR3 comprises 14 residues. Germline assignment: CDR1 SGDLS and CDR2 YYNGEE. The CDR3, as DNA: TGTGCCAGCAGCGCGGATCCATCTCTCGGGGAGCAGTACTTC. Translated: CASSADPSLGEQYF.

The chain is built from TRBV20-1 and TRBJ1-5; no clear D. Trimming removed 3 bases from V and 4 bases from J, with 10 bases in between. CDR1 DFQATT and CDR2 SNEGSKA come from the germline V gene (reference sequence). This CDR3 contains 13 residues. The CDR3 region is CSASSESNQPQHF. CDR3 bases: TGCAGTGCTAGTTCCGAGAGTAATCAGCCCCAGCATTTT.

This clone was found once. Written as DNA, the CDR3 is TGTGCCAGTAGTACTAGCGTCTCCTACGAGCAGTACTTC. Translation: CASSTSVSYEQYF. This chain joins TRBV19 and TRBJ2-7, with D possibly TRBD2 on 6 matching bases. From germline, CDR1 is LNHDA and CDR2 SQIVND (reference sequence). This CDR3 comprises 13 residues. V gave up 4 bases and J gave up 0 bases, with 7 bases separating them.

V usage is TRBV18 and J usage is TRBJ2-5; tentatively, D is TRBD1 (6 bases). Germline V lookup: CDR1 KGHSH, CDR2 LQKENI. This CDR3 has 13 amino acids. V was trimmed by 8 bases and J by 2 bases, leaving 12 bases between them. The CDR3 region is CASGRQEQETQYF. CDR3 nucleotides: TGTGCCAGCGGTAGACAGGAGCAAGAGACCCAGTACTTC.

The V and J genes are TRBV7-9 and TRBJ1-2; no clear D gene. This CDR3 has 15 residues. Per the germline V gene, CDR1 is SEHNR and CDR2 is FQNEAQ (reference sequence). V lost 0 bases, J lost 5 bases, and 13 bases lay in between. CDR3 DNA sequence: TGTGCCAGCAGCTTAGCTGGACTGTTGGGATATGGCTACACCTTC. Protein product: CASSLAGLLGYGYTF. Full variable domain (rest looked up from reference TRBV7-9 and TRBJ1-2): DTGVSQNPRHKITKRGQNVTFRCDPISEHNRLYWYRQTLGQGPEFLTYFQNEAQLEKSRLLSDRFSAERPKGSFSTLEIQRTEQGDSAMYLCASSLAGLLGYGYTFGSGTRLTVV.

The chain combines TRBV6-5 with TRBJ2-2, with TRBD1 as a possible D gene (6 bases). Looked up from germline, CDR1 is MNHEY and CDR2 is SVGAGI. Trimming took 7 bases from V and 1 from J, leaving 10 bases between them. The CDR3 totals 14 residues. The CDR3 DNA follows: TGTGCCAGCACCATGACAGGGAACACCGGGGAGCTGTTTTTT. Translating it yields CASTMTGNTGELFF.

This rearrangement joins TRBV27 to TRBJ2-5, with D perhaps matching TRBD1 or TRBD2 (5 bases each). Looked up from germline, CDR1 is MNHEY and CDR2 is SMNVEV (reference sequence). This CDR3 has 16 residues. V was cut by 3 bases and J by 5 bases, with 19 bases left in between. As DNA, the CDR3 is TGTGCCAGCAGTTTTGGGACGGGGACCCTGGGGGAGACCCAGTACTTC. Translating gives CASSFGTGTLGETQYF.

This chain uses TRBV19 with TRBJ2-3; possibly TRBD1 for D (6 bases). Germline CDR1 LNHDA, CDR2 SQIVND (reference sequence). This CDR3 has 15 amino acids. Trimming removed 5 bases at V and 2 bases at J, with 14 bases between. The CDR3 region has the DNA TGTGCCAGTAGTCCACCAAACAGGGACACAGATACGCAGTATTTT. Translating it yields CASSPPNRDTDTQYF.

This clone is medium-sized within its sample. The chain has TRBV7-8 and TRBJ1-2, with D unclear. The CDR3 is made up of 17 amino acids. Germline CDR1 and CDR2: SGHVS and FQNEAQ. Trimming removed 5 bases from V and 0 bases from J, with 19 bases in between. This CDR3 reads CASSLFTWVSPNYGYTF. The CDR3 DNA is TGTGCCAGCAGCCTTTTCACCTGGGTCTCCCCTAACTATGGCTACACCTTC.

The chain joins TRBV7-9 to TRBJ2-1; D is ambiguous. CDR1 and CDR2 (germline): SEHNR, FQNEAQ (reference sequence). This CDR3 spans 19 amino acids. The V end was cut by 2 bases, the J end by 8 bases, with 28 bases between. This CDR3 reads CASSLPEIPTSPSVDEQFF. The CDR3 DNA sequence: TGTGCCAGCAGCTTACCCGAAATCCCGACTTCACCTTCGGTCGATGAGCAGTTCTTC.

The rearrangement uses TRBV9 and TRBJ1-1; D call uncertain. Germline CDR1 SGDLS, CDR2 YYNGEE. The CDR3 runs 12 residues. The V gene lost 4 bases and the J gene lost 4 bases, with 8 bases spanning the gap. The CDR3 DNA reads TGTGCCAGCAGCCCCTGGGGCACTGAAGCTTTCTTT. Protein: CASSPWGTEAFF.

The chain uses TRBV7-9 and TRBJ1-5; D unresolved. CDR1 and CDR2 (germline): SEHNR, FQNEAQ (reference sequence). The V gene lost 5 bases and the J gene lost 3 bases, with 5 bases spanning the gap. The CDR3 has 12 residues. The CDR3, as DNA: TGTGCCAGCAGCCTTCTCAATCAGCCCCAGCATTTT. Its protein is CASSLLNQPQHF.

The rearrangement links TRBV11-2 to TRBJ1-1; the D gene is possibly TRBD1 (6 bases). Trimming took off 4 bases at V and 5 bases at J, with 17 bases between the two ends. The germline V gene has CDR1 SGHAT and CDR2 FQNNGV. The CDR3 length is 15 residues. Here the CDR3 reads CASSSQQGLGTEAFF. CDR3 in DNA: TGTGCCAGCAGCTCTCAGCAGGGGCTGGGAACTGAAGCTTTCTTT. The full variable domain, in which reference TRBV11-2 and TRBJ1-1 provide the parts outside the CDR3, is EAGVAQSPRYKIIEKRQSVAFWCNPISGHATLYWYQQILGQGPKLLIQFQNNGVVDDSQLPKDRFSAERLKGVDSTLKIQPAKLEDSAVYLCASSSQQGLGTEAFFGQGTRLTVV.

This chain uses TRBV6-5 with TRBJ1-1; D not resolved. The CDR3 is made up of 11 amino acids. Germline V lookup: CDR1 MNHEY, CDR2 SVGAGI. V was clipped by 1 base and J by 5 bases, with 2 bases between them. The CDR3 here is CASSYLTEAFF. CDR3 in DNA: TGTGCCAGCAGTTACTTGACTGAAGCTTTCTTT.

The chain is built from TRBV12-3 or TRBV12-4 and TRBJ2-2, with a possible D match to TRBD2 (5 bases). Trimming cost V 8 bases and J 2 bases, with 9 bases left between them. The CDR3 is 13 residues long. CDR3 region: CASGRTNTGELFF. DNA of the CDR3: TGTGCCAGCGGGAGAACTAACACCGGGGAGCTGTTTTTT.

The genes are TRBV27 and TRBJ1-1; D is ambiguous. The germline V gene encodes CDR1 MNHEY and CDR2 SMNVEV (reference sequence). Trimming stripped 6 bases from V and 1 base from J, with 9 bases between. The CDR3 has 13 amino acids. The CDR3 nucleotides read TGTGCCAGCAGAAGGGCCAGGAACACTGAAGCTTTCTTT. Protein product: CASRRARNTEAFF.